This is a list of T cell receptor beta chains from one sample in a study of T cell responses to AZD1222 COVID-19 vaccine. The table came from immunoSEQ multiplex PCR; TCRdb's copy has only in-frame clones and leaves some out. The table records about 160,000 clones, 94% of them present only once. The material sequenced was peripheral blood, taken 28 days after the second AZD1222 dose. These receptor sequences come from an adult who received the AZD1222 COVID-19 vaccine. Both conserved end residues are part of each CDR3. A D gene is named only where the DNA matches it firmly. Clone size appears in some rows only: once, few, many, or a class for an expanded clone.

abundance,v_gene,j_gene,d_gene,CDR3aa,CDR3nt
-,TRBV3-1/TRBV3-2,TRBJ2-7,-,CASSQDGGPTYEQYF,TGTGCCAGCAGCCAAGATGGGGGGCCGACCTACGAGCAGTACTTC
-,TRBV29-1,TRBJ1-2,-,CSVDEATRKGVYGYTF,TGCAGCGTTGACGAAGCCACCCGGAAGGGAGTCTATGGCTACACCTTC
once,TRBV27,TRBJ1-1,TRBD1,CASDRDRGLVGTEAFF,TGTGCCAGCGACAGGGACAGGGGGTTAGTTGGCACTGAAGCTTTCTTT
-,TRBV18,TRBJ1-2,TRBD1,CASSPQTGSSGYTF,TGTGCCAGCTCACCGCAGACAGGGTCGAGCGGCTACACCTTC
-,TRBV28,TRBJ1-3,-,CASSLLGTGNTIYF,TGTGCCAGCAGTTTATTGGGAACTGGAAACACCATATATTTT
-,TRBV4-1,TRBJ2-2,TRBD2,CASSQFRLAGEVGELFF,TGCGCCAGCAGCCAATTTCGACTAGCGGGAGAGGTCGGGGAGCTGTTTTTT
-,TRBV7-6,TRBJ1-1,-,CASSPGTVNTEAFF,TGTGCCAGCAGCCCCGGGACGGTGAACACTGAAGCTTTCTTT
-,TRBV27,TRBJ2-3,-,CASSLGSTDTQYF,TGTGCCAGCAGTTTAGGCTCAACAGATACGCAGTATTTT
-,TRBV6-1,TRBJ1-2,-,CASSEGVISPYGYTF,TGTGCCAGCAGTGAAGGAGTTATTAGTCCCTATGGCTACACCTTC
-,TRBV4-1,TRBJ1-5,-,CASSQDEGASQPQHF,TGCGCCAGCAGCCAAGATGAAGGGGCTTCACAGCCCCAGCATTTT
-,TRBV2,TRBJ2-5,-,CASTQETQYF,TGTGCCAGTACACAAGAGACCCAGTACTTC
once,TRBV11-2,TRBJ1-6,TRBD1,CASSHPRDRENSPLHF,TGTGCCAGCAGCCATCCCCGGGACAGGGAGAATTCACCCCTCCACTTT
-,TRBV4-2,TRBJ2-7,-,CASSRDLPYEQYF,TGTGCCAGCAGCCGGGACTTGCCCTACGAGCAGTACTTC
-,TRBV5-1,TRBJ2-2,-,CASSLVGSNSGELFF,TGCGCCAGCAGCTTGGTCGGGAGTAATTCCGGGGAGCTGTTTTTT
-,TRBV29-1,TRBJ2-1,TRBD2,CSGLATEQFF,TGCAGCGGACTAGCGACTGAGCAGTTCTTC
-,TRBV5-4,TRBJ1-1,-,CASSRDPMNRGGSNTEAFF,TGTGCCAGCAGCCGGGATCCAATGAACAGAGGAGGGTCGAACACTGAAGCTTTCTTT
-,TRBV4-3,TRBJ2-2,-,CASSLEVDPGTGELFF,TGCGCCAGCAGCCTCGAGGTAGACCCGGGCACCGGGGAGCTGTTTTTT
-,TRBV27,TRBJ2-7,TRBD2,CASLRGVDLYEQYF,TGTGCCTCCCTCCGGGGGGTTGATCTCTACGAGCAGTACTTC
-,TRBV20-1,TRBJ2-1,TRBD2,CSASGLAGEVAFF,TGCAGTGCTAGTGGTCTAGCGGGAGAGGTTGCGTTCTTC
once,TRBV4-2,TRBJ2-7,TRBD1,CASSQELGQGRYEQYF,TGTGCCAGCAGCCAAGAACTTGGACAGGGCCGCTACGAGCAGTACTTC
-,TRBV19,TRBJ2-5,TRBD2,CASSSRAGGETQYF,TGTGCCAGTAGTTCTCGGGCGGGAGGGGAGACCCAGTACTTC
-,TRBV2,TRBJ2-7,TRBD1,CASSESGTGTYEQYF,TGTGCCAGCAGTGAATCCGGGACAGGTACCTACGAGCAGTACTTC
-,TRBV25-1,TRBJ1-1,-,CASSRNSVSNEAFF,TGTGCCAGCAGTAGAAATTCCGTGAGTAATGAAGCTTTCTTT
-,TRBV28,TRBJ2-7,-,CASSGRYEQYF,TGTGCCAGCAGCGGTCGCTACGAGCAGTACTTC
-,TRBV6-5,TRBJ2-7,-,CASRPGGSQPYEQYF,TGTGCCTCCCGACCCGGTGGGAGCCAACCCTACGAGCAGTACTTC
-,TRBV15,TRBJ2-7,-,CATQGAYEQYF,TGTGCCACCCAGGGAGCCTACGAGCAGTACTTC
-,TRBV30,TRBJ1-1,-,CAWSPGPTIGAFF,TGTGCCTGGAGCCCGGGACCCACTATTGGAGCTTTCTTT
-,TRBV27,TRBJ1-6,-,CASSFGVSSYNSPLHF,TGTGCCAGCAGTTTCGGCGTGAGCTCCTATAATTCACCCCTCCACTTT
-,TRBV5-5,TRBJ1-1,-,CASSPLQRNTEAFF,TGTGCCAGCAGCCCTCTACAGAGGAACACTGAAGCTTTCTTT
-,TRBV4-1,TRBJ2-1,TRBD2,CASSQVAGGNNEQFF,TGCGCCAGCAGCCAGGTAGCGGGAGGAAACAATGAGCAGTTCTTC
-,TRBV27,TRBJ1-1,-,CASSLRGVNTEAFF,TGTGCCAGCAGTTTGAGAGGGGTGAACACTGAAGCTTTCTTT
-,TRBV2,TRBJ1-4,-,CASRGPIEEKLFF,TGTGCCAGCAGGGGACCTATAGAGGAAAAACTGTTTTTT
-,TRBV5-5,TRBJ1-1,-,CASDRALGQRGAEAFF,TGTGCCAGCGACAGAGCGCTTGGACAGCGAGGGGCTGAAGCTTTCTTT
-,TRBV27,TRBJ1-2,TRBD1,CASSPDRVNYGYTF,TGTGCCAGCAGTCCGGACAGGGTTAACTATGGCTACACCTTC
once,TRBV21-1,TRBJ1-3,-,CASSKVGRGQNGNTIYF,TGTGCCAGCAGCAAAGTGGGGAGGGGGCAAAATGGAAACACCATATATTTT
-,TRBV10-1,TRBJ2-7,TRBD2,CASPRLAVEAGYEQYF,TGCGCCAGCCCGAGACTAGCGGTCGAGGCTGGCTACGAGCAGTACTTC
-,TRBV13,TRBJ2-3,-,CASSLPLRDPTDTQYF,TGTGCCAGCAGCTTACCTCTCCGGGACCCCACAGATACGCAGTATTTT
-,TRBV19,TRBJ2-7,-,CASSTFSGTPSEQYF,TGTGCCAGTAGTACGTTCTCCGGGACCCCCTCCGAGCAGTACTTC
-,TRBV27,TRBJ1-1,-,CASSLAGNTEAFF,TGTGCCAGCAGTTTAGCAGGGAACACTGAAGCTTTCTTT
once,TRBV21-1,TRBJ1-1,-,CASSTTANTEAFF,TGTGCCAGCAGCACGACAGCGAACACTGAAGCTTTCTTT
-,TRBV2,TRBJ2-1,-,CASSERQGMDSYNEQFF,TGTGCCAGCAGTGAAAGGCAGGGGATGGATTCCTACAATGAGCAGTTCTTC
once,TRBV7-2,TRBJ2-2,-,CASSLAPGTGELFF,TGTGCCAGCAGCTTAGCACCTGGAACCGGGGAGCTGTTTTTT
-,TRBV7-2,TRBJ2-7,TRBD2,CASSLVAGGVNEQYF,TGTGCCAGCAGCCTAGTAGCGGGAGGTGTGAACGAGCAGTACTTC
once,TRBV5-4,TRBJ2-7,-,CASSLILKDEQYF,TGTGCCAGCAGCTTGATCCTCAAGGACGAGCAGTACTTC
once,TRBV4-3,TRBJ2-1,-,CASSHDDRKYNEQFF,TGCGCCAGCAGCCACGACGACAGGAAATACAATGAGCAGTTCTTC
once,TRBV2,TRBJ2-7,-,CASSEAVSYEQYF,TGTGCCAGCAGTGAAGCGGTCTCCTACGAGCAGTACTTC
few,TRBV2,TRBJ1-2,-,CASTGSPVWGYTF,TGTGCCAGCACGGGAAGCCCAGTTTGGGGCTACACCTTC
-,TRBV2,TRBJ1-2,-,CASSETFAPAASGYTF,TGTGCCAGCAGTGAAACTTTTGCACCAGCGGCCTCGGGCTACACCTTC
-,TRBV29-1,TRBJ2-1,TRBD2,CSVVSASGSRSSYNEQFF,TGCAGCGTTGTGTCGGCTAGCGGGAGCCGAAGCTCCTACAATGAGCAGTTCTTC
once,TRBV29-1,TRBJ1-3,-,CSAQRGSGNTIYF,TGCAGCGCCCAGCGGGGATCTGGAAACACCATATATTTT
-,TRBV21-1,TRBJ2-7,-,CASSKGTGYF,TGTGCCAGCAGCAAAGGGACAGGGTACTTC
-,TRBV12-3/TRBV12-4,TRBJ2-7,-,CASSTHTGSEQYF,TGTGCCAGCAGTACCCATACAGGGTCCGAGCAGTACTTC
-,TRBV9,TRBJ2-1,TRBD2,CASSIRTSGRAYNEQFF,TGTGCCAGCAGCATACGGACTAGCGGGAGGGCCTACAATGAGCAGTTCTTC
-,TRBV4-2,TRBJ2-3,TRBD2,CASSATSGITDTQYF,TGTGCCAGCAGCGCGACTAGCGGAATCACAGATACGCAGTATTTT
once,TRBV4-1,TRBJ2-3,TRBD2,CASSQTGRRLAQKGDTQYF,TGCGCCAGCAGCCAAACCGGGCGGAGACTAGCGCAAAAAGGAGATACGCAGTATTTT
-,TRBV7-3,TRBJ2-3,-,CASSSYSSDTQYF,TGTGCCAGCAGCTCATACTCCTCAGATACGCAGTATTTT
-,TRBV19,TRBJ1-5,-,CASSNPPGLRDINQPQHF,TGTGCCAGTAGTAACCCTCCAGGGCTCCGGGACATCAATCAGCCCCAGCATTTT